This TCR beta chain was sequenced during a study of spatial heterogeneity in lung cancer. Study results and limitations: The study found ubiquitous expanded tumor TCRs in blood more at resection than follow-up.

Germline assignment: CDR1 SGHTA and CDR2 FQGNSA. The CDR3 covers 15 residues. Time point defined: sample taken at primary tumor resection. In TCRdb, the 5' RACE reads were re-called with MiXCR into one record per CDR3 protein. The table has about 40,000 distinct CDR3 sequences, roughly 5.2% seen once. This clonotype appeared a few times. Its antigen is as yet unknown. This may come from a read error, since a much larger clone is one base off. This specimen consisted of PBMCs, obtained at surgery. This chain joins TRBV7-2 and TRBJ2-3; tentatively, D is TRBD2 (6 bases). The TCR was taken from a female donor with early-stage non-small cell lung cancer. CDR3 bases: TGTGCCAGCAGCGAGGGTAGCGGCCGCACAGATACGCGGTATTTT. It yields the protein CASSEGSGRTDTRYF.